Each of the 4 T cell receptor beta chains below was sequenced from the same sample in a study of cytomegalovirus exposure and HLA in healthy donors. PCR amplification relied on 60 Vbeta primers (plus 13 Jbeta primers). Libraries were prepared by immunoSEQ multiplex PCR; TCRdb keeps only in-frame clonotypes and omits some of them. This table holds roughly 150,000 clones, more than 60% found once. Sequenced material: PBMCs. The receptors come from a man aged 18 to 30 in good health and CMV-seropositive.

This clone has more than one count but fewer than ten. Here the CDR3 reads CASSPGTSGYNEQFF. CDR3 sequence (DNA): TGTGCCAGCAGCCCAGGGACTAGCGGGTACAATGAGCAGTTCTTC. This rearrangement joins TRBV14 to TRBJ2-1, with 12 bases matching TRBD2. Per the germline V gene, CDR1 is SGHDN and CDR2 is FVKESK. There are 15 residues in the CDR3. The junction had 2 bases not matched to a gene; V was cut back by 4 bases and J by 4 bases.

The chain uses TRBV27 and TRBJ2-7, with 13 bases aligning to TRBD2. CDR1 MNHEY and CDR2 SMNVEV come from the germline V gene (reference sequence). The junction had 10 bases not matched to a gene; V was cut back by 5 bases and J by 6 bases. The length of the CDR3 is 16 residues. CDR3: CASSPGGTSGVSEQYF. The CDR3 region has the DNA TGTGCCAGCAGTCCAGGGGGGACTAGCGGGGTGAGCGAGCAGTACTTC.

This rearrangement joins TRBV21-1 to TRBJ1-5; TRBD1, the table's D call, lacks a check against the DNA. TRBV21-1 is marked as a pseudogene. The CDR3 has 16 amino acids. The CDR3 region is CASSRDRSSTVWPQHF. In nucleotides, the CDR3 is TGTGCCAGCAGCCGGGACAGGTCTTCGACCGTCTGGCCCCAGCATTTT.

The genes are TRBV30 and TRBJ1-1; D is perhaps TRBD1 (5 bases). The CDR3 totals 11 residues. The V gene lost 4 bases and the J gene lost 3 bases, with 6 bases spanning the gap. Germline V gene data show CDR1 as GTSNPN and CDR2 as SVGIG (reference sequence). The CDR3 region is CAWKQDTEAFF. The DNA for the CDR3 is TGTGCCTGGAAACAGGACACTGAAGCTTTCTTT.